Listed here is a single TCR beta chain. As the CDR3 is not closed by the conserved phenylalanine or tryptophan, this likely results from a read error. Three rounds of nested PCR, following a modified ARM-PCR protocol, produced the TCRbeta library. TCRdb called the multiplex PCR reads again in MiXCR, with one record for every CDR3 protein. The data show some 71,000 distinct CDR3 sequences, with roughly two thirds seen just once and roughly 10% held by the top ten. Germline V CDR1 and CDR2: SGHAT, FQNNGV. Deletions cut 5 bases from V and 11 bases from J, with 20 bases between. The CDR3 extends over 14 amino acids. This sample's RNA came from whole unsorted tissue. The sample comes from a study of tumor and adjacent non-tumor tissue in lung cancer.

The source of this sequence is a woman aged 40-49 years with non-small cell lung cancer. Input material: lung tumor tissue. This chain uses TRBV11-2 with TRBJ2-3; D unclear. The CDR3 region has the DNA TGTGCCAGCAGCCGCACGGGCACGCATAGTAGGCAGTATCTT. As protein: CASSRTGTHSRQYL.